The 21 T cell receptor beta chains listed next were all sequenced from one sample in a study of brain T cells in children with intractable seizures. Libraries were prepared by immunoSEQ multiplex PCR; TCRdb keeps only in-frame clonotypes and omits some of them. The table has tens of thousands of clones, 93% seen once. The specimen was peripheral blood, collected at surgery. These receptors were taken from a boy in the first two years of life with tuberous sclerosis and intractable seizures.

The chain has TRBV18 and TRBJ1-1, with D possibly being TRBD1 (5 bases). The V gene lost 2 bases and the J gene lost 1 base, with 8 bases spanning the gap. The CDR3 runs to 14 residues. CDR1 and CDR2 from the germline V gene are KGHSH and LQKENI. CDR3 sequence: CASSPSRANTEAFF. The CDR3 coding sequence is TGTGCCAGCTCACCAAGCAGGGCGAACACTGAAGCTTTCTTT.

The CDR3 region is CASSVAQVITDTQYF. The CDR3 region has the DNA TGTGCCAGCAGCGTAGCCCAGGTCATCACAGATACGCAGTATTTT. The chain recombines TRBV9 with TRBJ2-3; unclear D gene. Germline values: CDR1 SGDLS, CDR2 YYNGEE. Trimming pared 0 bases from V and 2 bases from J, leaving 10 bases between. The CDR3 covers 15 residues. The whole variable domain, remainder taken from reference TRBV9 and TRBJ2-3, is DSGVTQTPKHLITATGQRVTLRCSPRSGDLSVYWYQQSLDQGLQFLIQYYNGEERAKGNILERFSAQQFPDLHSELNLSSLELGDSALYFCASSVAQVITDTQYFGPGTRLTVL.

The chain recombines TRBV30 with TRBJ1-5, with 10 bases aligning to TRBD1. The junction had 0 bases not matched to a gene; V was cut back by 1 base and J by 6 bases. The CDR3 length is 13 residues. Germline V gives CDR1 GTSNPN, CDR2 SVGIG (reference sequence). The CDR3 is CAWSGQGAQPQHF. CDR3 in DNA: TGTGCCTGGAGTGGACAGGGGGCTCAGCCCCAGCATTTT.

The chain has TRBV13 and TRBJ2-3; 7 bases map to TRBD1. CDR1 is PRHDT, CDR2 FYEKMQ, per germline (reference sequence). Losses at the gene ends were 2 bases for V and 2 bases for J; bases not matched to a gene: 16. The CDR3 has 19 amino acids. Here the CDR3 reads CASSLSLFQGEQDTDTQYF. Here the CDR3 DNA reads TGTGCCAGCAGCTTAAGTCTGTTCCAGGGGGAGCAGGACACAGATACGCAGTATTTT. Looking up the rest from reference TRBV13 and TRBJ2-3 gives the full variable domain: AAGVIQSPRHLIKEKRETATLKCYPIPRHDTVYWYQQGPGQDPQFLISFYEKMQSDKGSIPDRFSAQQFSDYHSELNMSSLELGDSALYFCASSLSLFQGEQDTDTQYFGPGTRLTVL.

The chain joins TRBV20-1 to TRBJ2-7; tentative D call: TRBD1 (6 bases). In germline, CDR1 is DFQATT, CDR2 SNEGSKA (reference sequence). The CDR3 has 15 amino acids. The ends were cut back, 3 bases at V and 1 base at J, with 16 bases in the middle. CDR3 residues: CSASSRAGVSYEQYF. CDR3 coding DNA: TGCAGTGCTAGTTCTCGGGCAGGGGTTTCCTACGAGCAGTACTTC.

The chain combines TRBV29-1 with TRBJ1-2; D is unresolved. The length of the CDR3 is 11 residues. V lost 1 base and J lost 8, with 8 bases in between. CDR1 SQVTM and CDR2 ANQGSEA come from the germline V gene. The CDR3 loop is CSVEVGGGYTF. The DNA of the CDR3 is TGCAGCGTTGAAGTAGGAGGAGGCTACACCTTC.

V and J are TRBV18 and TRBJ1-1; the D gene is possibly TRBD1 (6 bases). Germline CDR1 reads KGHSH; CDR2 reads LQKENI. V lost 3 bases and J 4 bases, leaving 21 bases between the germline ends. This CDR3 region has 17 residues. The CDR3 DNA is TGTGCCAGCTCACCGGGCAGGGGACGGAGCGTGAGCACTGAAGCTTTCTTT. Translating gives CASSPGRGRSVSTEAFF.

The gene calls are TRBV29-1 and TRBJ1-1; the D gene is possibly TRBD1 (5 bases). The CDR3 has 12 residues. The germline V and J ends were trimmed by 2 bases and 4 bases, with 8 bases remaining between them. Looked up from germline, CDR1 is SQVTM and CDR2 is ANQGSEA. The CDR3 bases are TGCAGCGTTGAAATGGGGGGCACTGAAGCTTTCTTT. As protein: CSVEMGGTEAFF.

The J gene is TRBJ1-1, the V gene TRBV10-3, with D perhaps matching TRBD1 (6 bases). The ends were cut back, 6 bases at V and 6 bases at J, with 11 bases in the middle. The CDR3 has 12 residues. Germline V gives CDR1 ENHRY, CDR2 SYGVKD. The CDR3 is CAIRTGSAEAFF. DNA of the CDR3: TGTGCCATCAGGACAGGTAGCGCTGAAGCTTTCTTT.

This chain joins TRBV18 and TRBJ2-6; D gene unclear. V was trimmed by 4 bases and J by 0 bases, leaving 16 bases between them. CDR1 is KGHSH, CDR2 LQKENI, per germline. The CDR3 is 18 residues long. CDR3 sequence (DNA): TGTGCCAGCTCACAAAATGAATATCACAGCTCTGGGGCCAACGTCCTGACTTTC. Protein product: CASSQNEYHSSGANVLTF.

In DNA form, the CDR3 reads TGTGCCAGCAGTTTAGGCAGGGGCGTTGGCTACACCTTC. Its protein is CASSLGRGVGYTF. V and J are TRBV12-3 or TRBV12-4 and TRBJ1-2; possible D gene TRBD1, 6 bases. CDR3 length: 13 amino acids. The V end lost 1 base, the J end lost 7 bases, and 10 bases lay between the germline ends.

V is TRBV11-3 and J is TRBJ2-7; D might be TRBD2 (5 bases). This CDR3 has 14 residues. The germline V gene has CDR1 SGHNT and CDR2 YENEEA. V lost 1 base, J lost 9 bases, and 16 bases lay in between. CDR3 protein: CASSLVETNTGQYF. In DNA, the CDR3 is TGTGCCAGCAGCTTAGTCGAGACTAATACCGGGCAGTACTTC. Based on the CDR3 plus reference TRBV11-3 and TRBJ2-7, the full variable domain is EAGVVQSPRYKIIEKKQPVAFWCNPISGHNTLYWYLQNLGQGPELLIRYENEEAVDDSQLPKDRFSAERLKGVDSTLKIQPAELGDSAVYLCASSLVETNTGQYFGPGTRLTVT.

V gene TRBV2 combines with J gene TRBJ2-3, with unresolved D. This CDR3 has 13 amino acids. Germline CDR1 and CDR2: SNHLY and FYNNEI. V lost 7 bases and J lost 3, with 11 bases in between. In DNA form, the CDR3 reads TGTGCCAGCAACCGCGAAACGACAGATACGCAGTATTTT. Its protein product is CASNRETTDTQYF.

The chain couples TRBV6-2 or TRBV6-3 to TRBJ2-7; 9 bases are a match to TRBD2. The CDR3 covers 14 residues. Germline-derived CDR1 and CDR2 are MNHEY and SVGEGT. With V trimmed by 3 bases and J by 2 bases, 2 bases remained unmatched. CDR3: CASSYGGGAYEQYF. The CDR3 DNA follows: TGTGCCAGCAGTTATGGCGGGGGGGCCTACGAGCAGTACTTC.

V usage is TRBV18 and J usage is TRBJ1-1, with D unclear. This CDR3 has 13 amino acids. Germline lookup yields CDR1 KGHSH and CDR2 LQKENI. Trimming removed 5 bases from V and 1 base from J, with 8 bases in between. CDR3 sequence (DNA): TGTGCCAGCTCATCCATAGGGAACACTGAAGCTTTCTTT. Its protein is CASSSIGNTEAFF.

The rearrangement uses TRBV4-1 and TRBJ2-2, with 13 bases matching TRBD2. J lost 2 bases, V lost 4 bases, and 4 bases had no gene match. The CDR3 runs 17 residues. Germline loops: CDR1 MGHRA, CDR2 YSYEKL. The DNA for the CDR3 is TGCGCCAGCAGCCTCGGACTAGCGGGGGTAAACACCGGGGAGCTGTTTTTT. Its translation is CASSLGLAGVNTGELFF.

This sequence joins TRBV7-9 and TRBJ1-2; D might be TRBD1 (5 bases). There are 18 residues in the CDR3. Germline V gene sequence: CDR1 SEHNR, CDR2 FQNEAQ (reference sequence). Trimming took 5 bases from V and 3 from J, leaving 25 bases between them. This CDR3 reads CASSLREWGGDDYYGYTF. The CDR3 region has the DNA TGTGCCAGCAGCCTTCGTGAATGGGGCGGCGATGACTACTATGGCTACACCTTC.

This chain uses TRBV7-9 with TRBJ1-1; D is unclear. V shed 0 bases and J shed 3 bases, with 8 bases lying between them. The CDR3 is 14 amino acids. Germline CDR1 reads SEHNR; CDR2 reads FQNEAQ (reference sequence). This CDR3 is CASSLARRDTEAFF. For the CDR3, the DNA is TGTGCCAGCAGCTTAGCCAGAAGGGACACTGAAGCTTTCTTT.

The rearrangement links TRBV5-4 to TRBJ2-7, with D tentatively TRBD1 (5 bases). Trimming took off 0 bases at V and 3 bases at J, with 10 bases between the two ends. Germline V gives CDR1 SGHNT, CDR2 YYREEE (reference sequence). The CDR3 is 14 residues long. The CDR3 spells CASSLGAGRYEQYF. Written as DNA, the CDR3 is TGTGCCAGCAGCTTGGGGGCAGGGCGCTACGAGCAGTACTTC.

The chain has TRBV27 and TRBJ2-2; 8 bases line up with TRBD2. Germline V gives CDR1 MNHEY, CDR2 SMNVEV (reference sequence). The CDR3 totals 15 residues. Trimming cost V 7 bases and J 2 bases; bases outside gene matches: 6. The CDR3 sequence is CASTPLAGNTGELFF. CDR3 coding DNA: TGTGCCAGCACCCCTCTAGCGGGTAACACCGGGGAGCTGTTTTTT.

This clone came up once. This chain links TRBV10-3 with TRBJ1-6; tentatively, D is TRBD1 (6 bases). Germline assignment: CDR1 ENHRY and CDR2 SYGVKD. The length of the CDR3 is 15 residues. V was trimmed by 0 bases and J by 7 bases, leaving 10 bases between them. The CDR3 sequence: CAISESNRVNSPLHF. CDR3 nucleotide sequence: TGTGCCATCAGTGAGTCTAACAGGGTAAATTCACCCCTCCACTTT.